The clone carrying this TCR beta chain has a count of ten or more. The antigen remains undetermined. Germline loops: CDR1 LNHDA, CDR2 SQIVND (reference sequence). This CDR3 is built from 19 residues. V was clipped by 6 bases and J by 2 bases, with 25 bases between them. The sample is drawn from a study of T cell repertoires in cytomegalovirus infection. The overall study: Public TCR beta signatures marked donors with CMV infection and the matching HLA. Study-level results: Clonotype analysis showed dominance of the ex vivo response by HLA-C-restricted CMV-specific TCR beta clonotypes.

TCRdb fed the reads into MiXCR, producing one record per CDR3 protein. The repertoire holds some 600,000 distinct CDR3 sequences, 20% to 25% seen once, with around 7.6% in the top ten. The receptor comes from a human donor in good health (CMV status not recorded). Some clones in this sample may be carry-over from other donors' samples. The chain recombines TRBV19 with TRBJ2-2, with D perhaps being TRBD1 or TRBD2 (5 bases each). What was sequenced was CD8+ T cells from PBMCs. Written as DNA, the CDR3 is TGTGCCAGTAGGTTTGGGACCTCGGGGTTGGGCCCCAACACCGGGGAGCTGTTTTTT. This translates into CASRFGTSGLGPNTGELFF.